Here is one T cell receptor (beta chain) with its context. Via MiXCR, TCRdb re-called the RT-PCR reads, giving one row per CDR3 protein. Here the sample spans around 700,000 distinct CDR3 sequences, 12% to 15% being singletons. The germline CDR1 and CDR2 sequences are MNHNS and SASEGT. This CDR3 contains 15 residues. J was trimmed by 2 bases and V by 2 bases; bases with no gene match: 3. The V and J genes are TRBV6-1 and TRBJ2-1; 7 positions match TRBD1. The TCR was taken from a female donor in good health, serving as a healthy control. Source material: memory CD4+ T cells from blood. CDR3: CASSEQGVTYNEQFF. The CDR3 coding sequence is TGTGCCAGCAGTGAACAGGGGGTGACCTACAATGAGCAGTTCTTC.